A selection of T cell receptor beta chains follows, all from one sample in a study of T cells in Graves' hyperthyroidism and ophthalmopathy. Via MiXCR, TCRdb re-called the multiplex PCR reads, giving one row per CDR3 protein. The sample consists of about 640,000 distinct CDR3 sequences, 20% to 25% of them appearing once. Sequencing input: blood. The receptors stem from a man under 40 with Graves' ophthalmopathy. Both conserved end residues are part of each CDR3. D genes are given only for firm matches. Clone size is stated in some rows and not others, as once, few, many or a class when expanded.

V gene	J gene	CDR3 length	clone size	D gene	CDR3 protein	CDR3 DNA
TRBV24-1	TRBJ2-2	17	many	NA	CATSDPRLGVNTGELFF	TGTGCCACCAGTGATCCCAGGCTAGGGGTGAACACCGGGGAGCTGTTTTTT
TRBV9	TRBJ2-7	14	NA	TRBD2	CASSETSGTFGQYF	TGTGCCAGCAGCGAGACTAGCGGGACCTTCGGGCAGTACTTC
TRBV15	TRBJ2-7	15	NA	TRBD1	CATSVHRGLSYEQYF	TGTGCCACCAGCGTACACAGGGGGCTCTCCTACGAGCAGTACTTC
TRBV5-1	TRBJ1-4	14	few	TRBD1	CASSRGQDNEKLFF	TGCGCCAGCAGCCGTGGACAGGATAATGAAAAACTGTTTTTT
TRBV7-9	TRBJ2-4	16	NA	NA	CASSLGELGAKNIQYF	TGTGCCAGCAGCTTAGGAGAGCTCGGGGCCAAAAACATTCAGTACTTC
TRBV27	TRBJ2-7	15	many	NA	CASSLQVTRSYEQYF	TGTGCCAGCAGTTTACAGGTTACTCGCTCCTACGAGCAGTACTTC
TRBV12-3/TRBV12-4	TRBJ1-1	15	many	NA	CASRPGRRSHTEAFF	TGTGCCAGCAGACCAGGACGGAGGTCCCACACTGAAGCTTTCTTT
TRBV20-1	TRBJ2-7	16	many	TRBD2	CSARDVMRGDSYEQYF	TGCAGTGCTAGAGATGTAATGCGGGGGGACTCCTACGAGCAGTACTTC
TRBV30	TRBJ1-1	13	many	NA	CAWSGGRNTEAFF	TGTGCCTGGAGCGGAGGACGGAACACTGAAGCTTTCTTT
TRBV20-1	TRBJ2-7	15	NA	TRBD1	CSARRQDRQFYEQYF	TGCAGTGCTAGGCGCCAGGACAGGCAGTTCTACGAGCAGTACTTC
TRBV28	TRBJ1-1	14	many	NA	CASSPDFGATEAFF	TGTGCCAGCAGCCCGGACTTTGGGGCCACTGAAGCTTTCTTT
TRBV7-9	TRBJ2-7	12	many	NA	CASSPLPYEQYF	TGTGCCAGCAGCCCACTCCCCTACGAGCAGTACTTC
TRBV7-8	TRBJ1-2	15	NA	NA	CASSLVPGSDYGYTF	TGTGCCAGCAGCTTAGTTCCAGGATCGGACTATGGCTACACCTTC
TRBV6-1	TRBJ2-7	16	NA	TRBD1	CASSTLTGGRVGGQYF	TGTGCCAGCAGTACCCTAACAGGGGGCCGAGTTGGTGGGCAGTACTTC
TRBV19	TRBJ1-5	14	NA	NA	CASNDRRSNQPQHF	TGTGCCAGTAACGACAGGAGAAGCAATCAGCCCCAGCATTTT
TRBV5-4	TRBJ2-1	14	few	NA	CASSLGPGDNEQFF	TGTGCCAGCAGCTTGGGACCGGGGGACAATGAGCAGTTCTTC
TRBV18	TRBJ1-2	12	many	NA	CASSPDLYGYTF	TGTGCCAGCTCACCGGATCTCTATGGCTACACCTTC
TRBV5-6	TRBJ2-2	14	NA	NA	CASSLMSSTGELFF	TGTGCCAGCAGCTTGATGTCGTCCACCGGGGAGCTGTTTTTT
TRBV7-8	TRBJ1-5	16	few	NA	CASSPQPQFGVQPQHF	TGTGCCAGCAGCCCTCAACCTCAGTTCGGGGTTCAGCCCCAGCATTTT
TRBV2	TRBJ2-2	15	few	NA	CASSDELPSAGELFF	TGTGCCAGCAGTGACGAACTCCCTTCCGCCGGGGAGCTGTTTTTT
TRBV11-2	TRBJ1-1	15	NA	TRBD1	CASSAGQGALTEAFF	TGTGCCAGCAGCGCCGGACAGGGGGCGCTTACTGAAGCTTTCTTT
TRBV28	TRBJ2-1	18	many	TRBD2	CASSTPGSGTGGYNEQFF	TGTGCCAGCAGTACCCCGGGTAGCGGGACGGGGGGCTACAATGAGCAGTTCTTC
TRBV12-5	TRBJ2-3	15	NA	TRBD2	CASANRGGSTDTQYF	TGTGCTAGTGCCAACCGGGGGGGATCCACAGATACGCAGTATTTT
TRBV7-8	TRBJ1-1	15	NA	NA	CASSLDIGVNAEAFF	TGTGCCAGCAGCTTGGACATTGGGGTCAACGCTGAAGCTTTCTTT
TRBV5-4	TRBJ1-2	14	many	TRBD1	CASSPGTEDYGYTF	TGTGCCAGCAGCCCGGGGACAGAGGACTATGGCTACACCTTC
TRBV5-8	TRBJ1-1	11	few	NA	CASSPGPEAFF	TGTGCCAGCAGCCCCGGGCCTGAAGCTTTCTTT
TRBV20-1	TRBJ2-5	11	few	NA	CSAGDSLTQYF	TGCAGTGCAGGGGACTCCTTGACCCAGTACTTC
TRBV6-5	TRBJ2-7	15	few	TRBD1	CASSYVTGGAYEQYF	TGTGCCAGCAGTTACGTCACAGGGGGCGCCTACGAGCAGTACTTC
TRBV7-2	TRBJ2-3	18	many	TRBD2	CASSPHGGLAGDTDTQYF	TGTGCCAGCAGCCCCCACGGGGGCTTAGCGGGAGATACAGATACGCAGTATTTT
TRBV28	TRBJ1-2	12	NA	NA	CASTRDHYGYTF	TGTGCCAGCACACGGGACCACTATGGCTACACCTTC
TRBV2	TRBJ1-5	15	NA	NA	CASSLQPYSNQPQHF	TGTGCCAGCAGTTTACAGCCATATAGCAATCAGCCCCAGCATTTT
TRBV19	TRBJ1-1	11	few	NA	CATQVGAEAFF	TGTGCCACCCAGGTTGGGGCTGAAGCTTTCTTT
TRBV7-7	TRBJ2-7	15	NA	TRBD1	CASSYRQGDYYEQYF	TGTGCTAGCAGCTACCGACAGGGTGATTACTACGAGCAGTACTTC
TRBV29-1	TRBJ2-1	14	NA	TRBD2	CSVLQRLADNEQFF	TGCAGCGTCCTTCAAAGACTAGCAGACAATGAGCAGTTCTTC
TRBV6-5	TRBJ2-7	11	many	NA	CASSYRYEQYF	TGTGCCAGCAGTTATCGGTACGAGCAGTACTTC
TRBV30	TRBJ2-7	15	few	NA	CAWSSPDDSTYKQYF	TGTGCCTGGAGTTCCCCCGACGACAGTACCTACAAGCAGTACTTC
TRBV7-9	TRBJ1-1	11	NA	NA	CASRTQTEAFF	TGTGCCAGCAGGACGCAGACTGAAGCTTTCTTT
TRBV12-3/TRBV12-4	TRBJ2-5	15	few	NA	CASSPSGLREETQYF	TGTGCCAGCAGTCCCTCGGGACTGAGAGAAGAGACCCAGTACTTC
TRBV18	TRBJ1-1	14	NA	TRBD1	CASSPAGGNTEAFF	TGTGCCAGCTCACCAGCAGGGGGGAACACTGAAGCTTTCTTT
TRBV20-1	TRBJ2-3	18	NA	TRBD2	CSASPGGLAGPAADTQYF	TGCAGTGCTTCTCCGGGGGGACTAGCAGGCCCCGCCGCAGATACGCAGTATTTT
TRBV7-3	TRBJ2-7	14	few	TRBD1	CASSFPGQAYEQYF	TGTGCCAGCAGCTTTCCGGGACAGGCCTACGAGCAGTACTTC
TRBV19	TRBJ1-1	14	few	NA	CASSITGMNTEAFF	TGTGCCAGTAGTATTACGGGGATGAACACTGAAGCTTTCTTT
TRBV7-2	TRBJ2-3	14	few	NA	CASSLPPVTDTQYF	TGTGCCAGCAGCTTACCCCCGGTGACAGATACGCAGTATTTT
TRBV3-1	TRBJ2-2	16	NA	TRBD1	CASSPWDRGLGGELFF	TGTGCCAGCAGCCCGTGGGACAGGGGGCTCGGCGGGGAGCTGTTTTTT
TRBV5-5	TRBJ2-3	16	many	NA	CASSLGYTGRFDTQYF	TGTGCCAGCAGCTTGGGGTACACAGGGCGATTCGATACGCAGTATTTT
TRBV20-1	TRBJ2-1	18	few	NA	CSASISIPLGSSYNEQFF	TGCAGTGCTAGTATTTCCATTCCCCTAGGGAGCTCCTACAATGAGCAGTTCTTC
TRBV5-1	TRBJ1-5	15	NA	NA	CASSDGLGSNQPQHF	TGCGCCAGCAGCGACGGACTGGGAAGCAATCAGCCCCAGCATTTT
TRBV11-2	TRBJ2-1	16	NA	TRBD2	CASSLGGTSGISEQFF	TGTGCCAGCAGCTTAGGAGGGACTAGCGGGATTTCGGAGCAGTTCTTC
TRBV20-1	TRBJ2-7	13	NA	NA	CSASLGSSYEQYF	TGCAGTGCTAGTTTGGGCTCCTCCTACGAGCAGTACTTC
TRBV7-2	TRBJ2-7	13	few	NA	CASSPWGTAEQYF	TGTGCCAGCAGCCCTTGGGGGACTGCCGAGCAGTACTTC
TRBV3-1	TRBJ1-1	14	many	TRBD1	CASSQYSGGTEAFF	TGTGCCAGCAGCCAATATTCAGGGGGCACTGAAGCTTTCTTT
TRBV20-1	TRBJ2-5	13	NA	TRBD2	CSVLRGIQETQYF	TGCAGTGTCCTGCGGGGGATCCAAGAGACCCAGTACTTC
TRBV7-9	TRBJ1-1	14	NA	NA	CASSLAQENTEAFF	TGTGCCAGCAGCTTAGCTCAGGAGAACACTGAAGCTTTCTTT